The present entry profiles one TCR beta chain with its context. The target antigen is unknown. The sample comes from a study of shared clonotypes between healthy human individuals. Notes on the study in general: Relative to their counterparts shared across all four donors, non-shared clonotypes exhibited diminished generation probabilities.

An even split of each subset's genomic DNA across several immunoSEQ plates was performed. Produced via immunoSEQ multiplex PCR; TCRdb's table is partial and in-frame only. The sample records some 1,400,000 clones, approximately 97% being singletons. The trim removed 6 bases at V and 0 bases at J, leaving 11 bases unmatched. The length of the CDR3 is 18 residues. Germline V lookup: CDR1 SEHNR, CDR2 FQNEAQ (reference sequence). The sample taken for sequencing was naive CD4+ T cells sorted from blood. Specified subset: CD45RA+ positively selected. This rearrangement joins TRBV7-9 to TRBJ2-3; 11 nucleotides line up with TRBD2. This receptor was obtained from a man aged 30 to 45 in good health. Written as DNA, the CDR3 is TGTGCCAGCAGTTTTCCTAGCGGGAGGATCCTAAGCACAGATACGCAGTATTTT. Residues: CASSFPSGRILSTDTQYF.